Sequencing of this T cell receptor (beta chain) was carried out in a study of cytomegalovirus exposure and HLA in healthy donors. The PCR ran on 60 Vbeta and 13 Jbeta primers. Original handling: The count from a later analysis was tens of millions of unique TCR beta chains, some 12 million of them shared. This table comes from immunoSEQ multiplex PCR, and its TCRdb copy is limited to in-frame clones, with some not included. For V, J and clone size, that table is used; D and trimming come from the DNA. The table lists roughly 180,000 clones, roughly 85% of them singletons. Trimming took 4 bases from V and 6 from J, leaving 9 bases between them. The CDR3 is 13 amino acids. The germline V gene has CDR1 LNHDA and CDR2 SQIVND (reference sequence). With respect to this clone: The antigen is undetermined.

Whole-study findings and limits: Highly shared variants forming one cluster were likely a sequencing artifact. In a later analysis, across HLA loci, associated TCR counts were highest for DRB1, lowest for HLA-C. Altogether, more than 150 TCR beta chains were recorded as cytomegalovirus-associated.

The sequencing sample was made of PBMCs. This sequence originates from a man in his forties or fifties in good health and CMV-seropositive. This chain links TRBV19 with TRBJ1-4; D is uncertain. The CDR3 spells CASSRRADEKLFF. For the CDR3, the DNA is TGTGCCAGTAGTAGGAGGGCGGATGAAAAACTGTTTTTT.